The 10 T cell receptor beta chains below were found in one sample sequenced in a study of blood T cell repertoires in COVID-19. Profiling relied on immunoSEQ multiplex PCR, and the TCRdb table lists in-frame clones only, not all of them. The data hold a few hundred thousand clones, with around 86% observed a single time. Sequencing used peripheral blood. The source of these receptors is a woman aged 80 or over with COVID-19, enrolled during active disease.

In DNA, the CDR3 is TGTGCCAGCAGCTTTGGCCAGGGCGATGGCTACACCTTC. Residues: CASSFGQGDGYTF. The chain is built from TRBV7-9 and TRBJ1-2; maybe TRBD1 (5 bases). CDR3 length equals 13 residues. Trimming removed 3 bases at V and 6 bases at J, with 11 bases between. Germline lookup yields CDR1 SEHNR and CDR2 FQNEAQ (reference sequence).

This clone occurred a few times. The chain uses TRBV7-2 and TRBJ1-5; the D gene is possibly TRBD1 (5 bases). This CDR3 is built from 14 residues. Trimming took 1 base from V and 7 from J, leaving 11 bases between them. Germline V gene data show CDR1 as SGHTA and CDR2 as FQGNSA. The CDR3 DNA sequence: TGTGCCAGCAGCTTAGTTCGGACAAGGCAGCCCCAGCATTTT. It is translated as CASSLVRTRQPQHF.

This sequence joins TRBV10-3 and TRBJ1-6; D gene unclear. The CDR3 totals 12 residues. Germline V gene data show CDR1 as ENHRY and CDR2 as SYGVKD. V was shortened by 3 bases and J by 10 bases, with 7 bases between the two germline ends. The CDR3 loop reads CAISDRQSPLHF. In DNA, the CDR3 is TGTGCCATCAGTGACAGACAATCACCCCTCCACTTT.

This clone was observed a few times. The CDR3 DNA is TGTGCCAGCAGCCGGGGACAAATTAATGAAAAACTGTTTTTT. Its translation is CASSRGQINEKLFF. V is TRBV5-5 and J is TRBJ1-4, with D possibly TRBD1 on 6 matching bases. Germline loops: CDR1 SGHKS, CDR2 YYEKEE (reference sequence). V lost 4 bases and J 4 bases, leaving 11 bases between the germline ends. The CDR3 length is 14 residues.

This chain joins TRBV2 and TRBJ2-7, with D possibly matching TRBD2 (6 bases). This CDR3 comprises 14 residues. Germline V gene data show CDR1 as SNHLY and CDR2 as FYNNEI. The ends were cut back, 1 base at V and 7 bases at J, with 14 bases in the middle. DNA of the CDR3: TGTGCCAGCAGTGAAGTTGGGGCGGGGAGAGAGCAGTACTTC. Protein: CASSEVGAGREQYF.

The rearrangement joins TRBV27 to TRBJ2-5; TRBD2 aligns across 13 bases. Germline lookup yields CDR1 MNHEY and CDR2 SMNVEV (reference sequence). The CDR3 is 15 amino acids. Here the CDR3 DNA reads TGTGCGGCAGGCAGGACTAGCGGGAGTGAAGAGACCCAGTACTTC. As protein: CAAGRTSGSEETQYF.

The V gene is TRBV7-8, the J gene TRBJ2-7, with unresolved D. Germline V CDR1 and CDR2: SGHVS, FQNEAQ. CDR3 length equals 14 residues. With 1 base removed from V and 0 bases from J, the gap between germline ends came to 7 bases. The CDR3 sequence: CASSLGHSSYEQYF. In DNA, the CDR3 is TGTGCCAGCAGCTTAGGACACAGCTCCTACGAGCAGTACTTC. Drawing the rest from reference TRBV7-8 and TRBJ2-7, the complete variable domain is GAGVSQSPRYKVAKRGQDVALRCDPISGHVSLFWYQQALGQGPEFLTYFQNEAQLDKSGLPSDRFFAERPEGSVSTLKIQRTQQEDSAVYLCASSLGHSSYEQYFGPGTRLTVT.

This clone was recorded a few times. The gene calls are TRBV4-1 and TRBJ1-2; D may be TRBD1 (6 bases). CDR3 length equals 14 residues. Trimming pared 4 bases from V and 0 bases from J, leaving 9 bases between. Germline CDR1 and CDR2: MGHRA and YSYEKL. Here the CDR3 DNA reads TGCGCCAGCAGCCGAGGGGGTACTAACTATGGCTACACCTTC. It codes for CASSRGGTNYGYTF.

The genes are TRBV5-1 and TRBJ2-5; TRBD1 is a possible D gene (8 bases). Germline V lookup: CDR1 SGHRS, CDR2 YFSETQ. There are 14 residues in the CDR3. The V end was cut by 5 bases, the J end by 5 bases, with 16 bases between. The chain's CDR3 is CASRSGTGGETQYF. The CDR3 bases are TGCGCCAGCAGAAGCGGGACAGGTGGGGAGACCCAGTACTTC.

The chain combines TRBV7-2 with TRBJ2-7, with D unclear. The CDR3 totals 14 residues. CDR1 is SGHTA, CDR2 FQGNSA, per germline. The ends were cut back, 1 base at V and 0 bases at J, with 7 bases in the middle. The CDR3, as DNA: TGTGCCAGCAGCTTAGACAGTGGCTCCTACGAGCAGTACTTC. Amino acids: CASSLDSGSYEQYF.